These 15 T cell receptor beta chains were sequenced from one sample in a study of shared clonotypes between healthy human individuals. Positively selected for CCR7, the CD45RO-negative cells used as naive CD8 cells excluded terminally differentiated effector memory CD45RA+ cells. Generated by immunoSEQ multiplex PCR, the TCRdb table keeps only in-frame clones and is missing some. The sample contains around 2,000,000 clones, approximately 94% of which appear only once. The sequenced sample consisted of naive CD8+ T cells sorted from blood. The receptors come from a man aged 18 to 29 in good health.

V is TRBV6-5 and J is TRBJ2-5; TRBD1 agrees at 7 bases. The CDR3 runs 14 residues. Germline loops: CDR1 MNHEY, CDR2 SVGAGI. V shed 6 bases and J 4 bases; nucleotides not matched to a gene: 8. The CDR3 loop reads CASSPDRVSETQYF. As DNA, the CDR3 is TGTGCCAGCAGCCCCGACAGGGTGTCAGAGACCCAGTACTTC.

The chain links TRBV5-1 to TRBJ2-2; D gene ambiguous. Germline V gene data show CDR1 as SGHRS and CDR2 as YFSETQ. Trimming took off 5 bases at V and 7 bases at J, with 9 bases between the two ends. The CDR3 covers 12 residues. This CDR3 is CASSQNSGELFF. The CDR3 DNA reads TGCGCCAGCAGTCAAAATAGCGGGGAGCTGTTTTTT.

This chain links TRBV27 with TRBJ1-2; tentatively, D is TRBD1 (6 bases). From germline, CDR1 is MNHEY and CDR2 SMNVEV (reference sequence). Trimming took off 2 bases at V and 8 bases at J, with 15 bases between the two ends. CDR3 length: 14 residues. This CDR3 reads CASSLEGGAGGYTF. The DNA of the CDR3 is TGTGCCAGCAGTTTAGAGGGGGGAGCAGGCGGCTACACCTTC.

The rearrangement uses TRBV4-1 and TRBJ1-4, with D maybe TRBD1 (5 bases). The germline CDR1 and CDR2 sequences are MGHRA and YSYEKL. This CDR3 contains 15 residues. V lost 4 bases to trimming and J lost 4 bases, with 13 bases between them. In DNA, the CDR3 is TGCGCCAGCAGCCTGGCGGTGGGGGGTAATGAAAAACTGTTTTTT. It is translated as CASSLAVGGNEKLFF.

As to this clone: This CDR3 is also generated by other DNA sequences in the sample. The rearrangement uses TRBV27 and TRBJ1-2; D remains ambiguous. CDR1 is MNHEY and CDR2 is SMNVEV in the germline V gene (reference sequence). The CDR3 totals 14 residues. With 0 bases removed from V and 1 base from J, the gap between germline ends came to 6 bases. The DNA for the CDR3 is TGTGCCAGCAGTTTATCGTACGGTAACTATGGCTACACCTTC. Its protein product is CASSLSYGNYGYTF.

V usage is TRBV13 and J usage is TRBJ2-7, with D maybe TRBD1 (6 bases). V dropped 6 bases and J dropped 2 bases, with 14 bases sitting between them. CDR1 is PRHDT and CDR2 is FYEKMQ in the germline V gene (reference sequence). This CDR3 is 14 amino acids long. The CDR3 protein is CASSLDGGTYEQYF. Here the CDR3 DNA reads TGTGCCAGCAGTCTCGATGGGGGCACCTACGAGCAGTACTTC.

The gene calls are TRBV30 and TRBJ1-1, with TRBD1 identical over 7 bases. V shed 2 bases, J shed 6 bases, and the junction held 9 bases outside the gene matches. Germline loops: CDR1 GTSNPN, CDR2 SVGIG (reference sequence). The CDR3 is 14 residues long. CDR3 in amino acids: CAWSRGQGTSEAFF. CDR3 sequence (DNA): TGTGCCTGGAGTAGGGGGCAGGGGACCTCTGAAGCTTTCTTT.

This chain joins TRBV14 and TRBJ2-7, with TRBD2 matching 13 bases. This CDR3 has 16 residues. The junction had 7 bases not matched to a gene; V was cut back by 4 bases and J by 4 bases. The germline V gene encodes CDR1 SGHDN and CDR2 FVKESK. CDR3 sequence reads: CASSRKLAGGPYEQYF. CDR3 in DNA: TGTGCCAGCAGCCGTAAACTAGCGGGAGGGCCTTACGAGCAGTACTTC.

This clone appeared a single time. The V call is TRBV7-2, the J call TRBJ1-1; TRBD1 might be the D (5 bases). The germline CDR1 and CDR2 sequences are SGHTA and FQGNSA. The CDR3 loop spans 17 amino acids. V was cut by 5 bases and J by 4 bases, with 23 bases left in between. In DNA form, the CDR3 reads TGTGCCAGCAGCCCCGTATCGGGGCCGGAGGGAGGCACTGAAGCTTTCTTT. Its protein is CASSPVSGPEGGTEAFF.

J is TRBJ2-1 and V is TRBV6-5; the D is unclear. The germline V gene has CDR1 MNHEY and CDR2 SVGAGI. V lost 4 bases, J lost 1 base, and 8 bases lay in between. The CDR3 consists of 14 residues. The CDR3 sequence: CASSFSPSYNEQFF. CDR3 DNA sequence: TGTGCCAGCAGTTTTTCCCCTTCCTACAATGAGCAGTTCTTC.

The chain has TRBV11-2 and TRBJ2-7; 7 bases align to TRBD1. CDR1 and CDR2 (germline): SGHAT, FQNNGV. Trimming cost V 2 bases and J 1 base; bases outside gene matches: 8. The length of the CDR3 is 16 residues. CDR3 region: CASSLLGTVRSYEQYF. CDR3 DNA sequence: TGTGCCAGCAGCTTACTAGGGACAGTGCGGTCCTACGAGCAGTACTTC. Full variable domain (missing parts from reference TRBV11-2 and TRBJ2-7): EAGVAQSPRYKIIEKRQSVAFWCNPISGHATLYWYQQILGQGPKLLIQFQNNGVVDDSQLPKDRFSAERLKGVDSTLKIQPAKLEDSAVYLCASSLLGTVRSYEQYFGPGTRLTVT.

This chain links TRBV19 with TRBJ1-2; D is ambiguous. The V gene's germline CDR1 is LNHDA and CDR2 SQIVND (reference sequence). Trimming left V 3 bases short and J 7 bases short, with 12 bases between. The CDR3 contains 13 residues. CDR3: CASSIGPRSGYTF. CDR3 coding DNA: TGTGCCAGTAGTATCGGGCCCCGGTCTGGCTACACCTTC. Looking up the rest from reference TRBV19 and TRBJ1-2 gives the full variable domain: DGGITQSPKYLFRKEGQNVTLSCEQNLNHDAMYWYRQDPGQGLRLIYYSQIVNDFQKGDIAEGYSVSREKKESFPLTVTSAQKNPTAFYLCASSIGPRSGYTFGSGTRLTVV.

The J gene is TRBJ1-5, the V gene TRBV7-3, with D tentatively TRBD1 (6 bases). CDR1 and CDR2 (germline): SGHTA, FQGTGA. The ends were cut back, 5 bases at V and 4 bases at J, with 21 bases in the middle. The CDR3 spans 17 residues. The CDR3 nucleotides are TGTGCCAGCAGCCTACAGGGAAGAGACACCCAAAATCAGCCCCAGCATTTT. This codes for CASSLQGRDTQNQPQHF.

The chain combines TRBV7-2 with TRBJ1-2, with D uncertain. Between the trimmed V and J ends, which lost 4 bases and 4 bases, there was a span of 13 bases. CDR1 is SGHTA and CDR2 is FQGNSA in the germline V gene. The CDR3 spans 14 residues. The CDR3: CASSSLRYSYGYTF. As DNA, the CDR3 is TGTGCCAGCAGCTCTTTGAGGTACTCCTATGGCTACACCTTC.

This rearrangement joins TRBV5-4 to TRBJ2-7; the match to TRBD2 covers 9 bases. The V and J ends lost 3 bases and 2 bases, in that order; junction bases with no gene match: 3. The CDR3 has 14 residues. Germline V gene data show CDR1 as SGHNT and CDR2 as YYREEE (reference sequence). The DNA for the CDR3 is TGTGCCAGCAGCTATAGCGGGGGTGCCTACGAGCAGTACTTC. Its protein product is CASSYSGGAYEQYF.